This T cell receptor beta chain comes out of a study of metastatic and nonmetastatic thyroid tumors. Study-wide context: Repertoires were compared across blood and tumor or nodule tissue from malignant and benign thyroid patients. Study-level results: Reported TCR beta diversity, measured in blood and tumor, was significantly higher for malignant thyroid tumors than for benign nodules.

Through MiXCR, TCRdb re-clonotyped the PCR reads. The table includes almost 85,000 clones, 12% detected once. Germline-derived CDR1 and CDR2 are MNHEY and SVGEGT. The V and J ends lost 0 bases and 7 bases respectively, with 15 bases between them. The CDR3 has 15 residues. This clone was observed many times. Its antigen remains unknown. Every patient underwent thyroid surgery untreated. The specimen was tumor tissue. This chain links TRBV6-2 or TRBV6-3 with TRBJ2-5; unclear D gene. The source is a female donor with papillary thyroid cancer or a benign thyroid nodule (not recorded which). Some clones in this sample may be carry-over from other donors' samples. CDR3 loop: CASSYSPLAKGTQYF. CDR3 nucleotide sequence: TGTGCCAGCAGTTACTCGCCATTAGCCAAGGGGACCCAGTACTTC.